Listed here is a single T cell receptor (beta chain). The CDR3 loop spans 13 amino acids. Trimming left V 6 bases short and J 6 bases short, with 13 bases between. These data are taken from a study of blood T cell repertoires in COVID-19. Only in-frame clones appear in the TCRdb table, and some are missing; sequencing was by immunoSEQ multiplex PCR. The sample has 150,000 to 200,000 clones, over 70% seen once. The receptor was derived from a man aged 55 to 70 with active or convalescent COVID-19. Source material: peripheral blood. This chain links TRBV12-3 or TRBV12-4 with TRBJ2-3; a weak D match, TRBD1 (6 bases). CDR3 protein: CASRPTGSDTQYF. For the CDR3, the DNA is TGTGCCAGCAGACCAACAGGGTCGGATACGCAGTATTTT.